This record covers a single TCR beta chain. Antigen specificity is unknown. These data come from a study of Ad26.COV2.S vaccination and SARS-CoV-2 variants. Notes on the study in general: Spike-specific TCR breadth in vaccine recipients exceeded that seen in placebo recipients.

The germline V gene encodes CDR1 MNHEY and CDR2 SVGAGI. The CDR3 sequence is 15 residues long. Trimming at V came to 7 bases and at J to 4 bases, leaving 7 bases not matched to a gene. Libraries were prepared by immunoSEQ multiplex PCR; TCRdb keeps only in-frame clonotypes and omits some of them. Of nearly 95,000 clones in the sample, about four fifths are singletons; the top ten hold roughly 15%. This chain connects TRBV6-5 to TRBJ2-1, with 10 nucleotides matching TRBD2. The sequence came from a human donor who had recovered from COVID-19. Sample: peripheral blood, taken after recovery from COVID-19. The CDR3 sequence: CASTNLAGDYNEQFF. In nucleotides, the CDR3 is TGTGCCAGCACCAACCTAGCGGGGGATTACAATGAGCAGTTCTTC.